This T cell receptor beta chain was captured by sequencing in a study of beta chain features in type 1 diabetes. The CDR3 is made up of 13 amino acids. CDR1 and CDR2 (germline): MNHNS, SASEGT. V was cut by 6 bases and J by 4 bases, with 13 bases left in between. Study-wide findings and caveats: In the patient group, naive, central memory and Treg TCRB repertoires seemed more alike than in the healthy donor group. When Type 1 diabetes patients were examined, their TCRB CDR3s proved moderately but significantly shorter in all four CD4+ subsets. Among type 1 diabetes patients, VDJ junctions had fewer insertions and more deletions. A potential influence of HLA type upon TCRB rearrangement remained unresolved herein.

With regard to this clone: The antigen remains undetermined.

Purity (above 95%) was reached by all sorted populations. Every bit of the isolated RNA underwent reverse transcription, so sequencing read expressed TCRB transcripts. Sequenced by immunoSEQ multiplex PCR; TCRdb stores in-frame clones only, minus some. The sample lists hundreds of thousands of clones; about 14% were seen once. The source is a man aged 18 to 29 with type 1 diabetes. The sequenced sample consisted of naive CD4+ T cells from blood. The V gene is TRBV6-1, the J gene TRBJ2-7; weak D call: TRBD2 (6 bases). The CDR3 loop is CASRQAGQYEQYF. In nucleotides, the CDR3 is TGTGCCAGCAGGCAAGCGGGCCAATACGAGCAGTACTTC.